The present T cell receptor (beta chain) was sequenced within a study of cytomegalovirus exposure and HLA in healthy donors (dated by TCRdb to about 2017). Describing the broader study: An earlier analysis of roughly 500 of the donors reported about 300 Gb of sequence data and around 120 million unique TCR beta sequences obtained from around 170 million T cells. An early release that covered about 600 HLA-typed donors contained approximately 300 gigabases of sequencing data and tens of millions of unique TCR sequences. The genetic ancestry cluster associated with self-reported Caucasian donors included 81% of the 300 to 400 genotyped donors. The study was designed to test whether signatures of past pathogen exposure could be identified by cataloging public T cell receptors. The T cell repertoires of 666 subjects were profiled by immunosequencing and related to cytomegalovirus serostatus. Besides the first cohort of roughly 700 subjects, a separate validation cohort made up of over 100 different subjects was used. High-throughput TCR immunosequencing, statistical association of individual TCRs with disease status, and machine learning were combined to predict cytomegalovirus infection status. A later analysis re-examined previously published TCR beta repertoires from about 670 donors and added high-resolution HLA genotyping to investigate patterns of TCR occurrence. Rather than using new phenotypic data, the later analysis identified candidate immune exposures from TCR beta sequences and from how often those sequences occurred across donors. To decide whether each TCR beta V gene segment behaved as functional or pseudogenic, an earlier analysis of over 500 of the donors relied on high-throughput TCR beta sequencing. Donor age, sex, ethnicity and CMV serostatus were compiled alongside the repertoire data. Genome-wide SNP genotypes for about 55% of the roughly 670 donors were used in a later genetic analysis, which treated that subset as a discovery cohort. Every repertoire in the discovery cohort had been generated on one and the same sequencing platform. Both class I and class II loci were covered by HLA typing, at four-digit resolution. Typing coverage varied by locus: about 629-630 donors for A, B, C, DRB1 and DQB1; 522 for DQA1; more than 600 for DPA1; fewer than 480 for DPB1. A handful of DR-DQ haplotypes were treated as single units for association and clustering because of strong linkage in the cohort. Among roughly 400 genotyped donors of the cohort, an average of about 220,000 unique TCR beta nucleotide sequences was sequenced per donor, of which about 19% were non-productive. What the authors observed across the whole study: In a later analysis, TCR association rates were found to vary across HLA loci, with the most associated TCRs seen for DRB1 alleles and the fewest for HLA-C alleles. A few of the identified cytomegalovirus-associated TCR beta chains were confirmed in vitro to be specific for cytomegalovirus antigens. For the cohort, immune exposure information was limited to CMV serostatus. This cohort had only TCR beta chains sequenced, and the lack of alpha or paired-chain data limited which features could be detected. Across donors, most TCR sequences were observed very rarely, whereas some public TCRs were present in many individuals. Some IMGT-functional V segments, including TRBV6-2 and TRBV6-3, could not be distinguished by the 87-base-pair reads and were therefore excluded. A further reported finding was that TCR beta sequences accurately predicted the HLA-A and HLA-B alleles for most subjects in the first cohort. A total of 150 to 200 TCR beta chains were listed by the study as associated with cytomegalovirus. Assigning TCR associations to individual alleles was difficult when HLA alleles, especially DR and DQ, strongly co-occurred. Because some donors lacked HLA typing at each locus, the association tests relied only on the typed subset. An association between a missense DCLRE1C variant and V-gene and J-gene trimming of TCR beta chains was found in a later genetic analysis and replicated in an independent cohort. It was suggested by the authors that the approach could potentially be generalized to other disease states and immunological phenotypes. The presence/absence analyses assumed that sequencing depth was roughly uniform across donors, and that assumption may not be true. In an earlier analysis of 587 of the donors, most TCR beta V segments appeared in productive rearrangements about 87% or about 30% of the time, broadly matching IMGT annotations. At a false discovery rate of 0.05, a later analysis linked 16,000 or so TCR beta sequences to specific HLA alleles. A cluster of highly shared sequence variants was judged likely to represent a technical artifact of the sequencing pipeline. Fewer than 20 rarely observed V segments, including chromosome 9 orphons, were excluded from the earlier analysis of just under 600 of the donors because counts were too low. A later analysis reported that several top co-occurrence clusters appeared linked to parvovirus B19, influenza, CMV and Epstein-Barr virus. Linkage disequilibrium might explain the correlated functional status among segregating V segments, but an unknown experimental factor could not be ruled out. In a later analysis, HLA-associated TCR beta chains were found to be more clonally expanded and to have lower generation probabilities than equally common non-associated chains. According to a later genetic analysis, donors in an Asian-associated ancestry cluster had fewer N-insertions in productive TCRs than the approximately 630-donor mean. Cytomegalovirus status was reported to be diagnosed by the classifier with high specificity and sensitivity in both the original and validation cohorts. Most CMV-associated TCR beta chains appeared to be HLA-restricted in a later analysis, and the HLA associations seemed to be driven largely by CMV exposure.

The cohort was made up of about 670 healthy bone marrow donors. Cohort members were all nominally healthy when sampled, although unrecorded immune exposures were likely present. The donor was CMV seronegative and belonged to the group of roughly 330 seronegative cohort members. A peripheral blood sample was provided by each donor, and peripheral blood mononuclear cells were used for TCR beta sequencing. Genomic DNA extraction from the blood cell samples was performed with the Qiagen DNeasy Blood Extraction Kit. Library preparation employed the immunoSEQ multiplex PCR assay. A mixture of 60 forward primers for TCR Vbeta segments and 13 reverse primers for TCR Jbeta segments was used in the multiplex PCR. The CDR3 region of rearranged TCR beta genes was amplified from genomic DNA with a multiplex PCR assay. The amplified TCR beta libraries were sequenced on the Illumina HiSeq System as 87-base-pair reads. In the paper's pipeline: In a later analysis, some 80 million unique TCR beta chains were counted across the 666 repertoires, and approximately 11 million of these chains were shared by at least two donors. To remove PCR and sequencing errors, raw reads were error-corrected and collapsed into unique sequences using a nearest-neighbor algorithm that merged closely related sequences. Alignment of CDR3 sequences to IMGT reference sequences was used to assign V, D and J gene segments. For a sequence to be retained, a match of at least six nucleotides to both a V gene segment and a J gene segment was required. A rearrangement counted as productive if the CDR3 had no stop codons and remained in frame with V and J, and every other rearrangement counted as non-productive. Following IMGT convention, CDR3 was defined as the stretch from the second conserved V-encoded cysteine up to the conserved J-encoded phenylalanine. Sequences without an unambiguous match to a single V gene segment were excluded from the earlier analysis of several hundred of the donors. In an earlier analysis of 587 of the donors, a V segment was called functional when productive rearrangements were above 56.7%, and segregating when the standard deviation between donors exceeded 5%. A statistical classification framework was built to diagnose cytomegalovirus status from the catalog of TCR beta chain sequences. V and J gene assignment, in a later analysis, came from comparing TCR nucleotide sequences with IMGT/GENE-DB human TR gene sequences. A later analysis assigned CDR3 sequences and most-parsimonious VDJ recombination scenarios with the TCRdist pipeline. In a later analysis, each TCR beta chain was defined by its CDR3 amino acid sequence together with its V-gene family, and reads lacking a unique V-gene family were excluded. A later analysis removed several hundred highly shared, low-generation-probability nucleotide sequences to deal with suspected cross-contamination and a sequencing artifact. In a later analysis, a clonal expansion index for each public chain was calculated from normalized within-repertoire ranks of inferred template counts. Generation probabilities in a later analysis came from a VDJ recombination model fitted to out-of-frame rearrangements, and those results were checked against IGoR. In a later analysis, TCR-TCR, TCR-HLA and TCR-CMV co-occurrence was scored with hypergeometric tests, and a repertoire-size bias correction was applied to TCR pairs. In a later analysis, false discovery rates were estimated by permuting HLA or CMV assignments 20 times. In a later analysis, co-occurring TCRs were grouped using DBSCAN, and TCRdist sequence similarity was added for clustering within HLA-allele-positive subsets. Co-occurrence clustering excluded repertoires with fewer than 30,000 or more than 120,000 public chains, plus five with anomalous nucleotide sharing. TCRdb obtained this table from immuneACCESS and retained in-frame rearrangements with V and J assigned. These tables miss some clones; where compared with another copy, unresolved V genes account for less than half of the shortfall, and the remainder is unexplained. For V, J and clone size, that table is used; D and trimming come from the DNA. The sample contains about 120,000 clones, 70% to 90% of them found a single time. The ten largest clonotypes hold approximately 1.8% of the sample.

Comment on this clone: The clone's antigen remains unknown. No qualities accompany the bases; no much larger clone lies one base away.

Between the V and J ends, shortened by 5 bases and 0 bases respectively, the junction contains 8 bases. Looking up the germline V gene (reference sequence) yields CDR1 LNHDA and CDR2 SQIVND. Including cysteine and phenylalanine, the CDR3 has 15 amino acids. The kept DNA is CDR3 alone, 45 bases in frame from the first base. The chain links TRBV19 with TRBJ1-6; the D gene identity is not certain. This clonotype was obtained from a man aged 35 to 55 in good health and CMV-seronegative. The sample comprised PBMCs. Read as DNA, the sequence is TGTGCCAGTAGTGCCGGGAGCTCCTATAATTCACCCCTCCACTTT. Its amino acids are CASSAGSSYNSPLHF.